Listed below are T cell receptor beta chains from one sample, sequenced in a study of T cells after yellow fever vaccination. Using its own MiXCR run on the 5' RACE reads, TCRdb lists one record per CDR3 protein. The repertoire consists of 450,000 to 550,000 distinct CDR3 sequences, with just over 20% occurring once and the leading ten covering about 16%. The material sequenced was PBMCs, taken less than 25 days after the first yellow fever vaccination. All receptors derive from a man aged 18 to 29 who received the YFV17D yellow fever vaccine. CDR3s include the opening cysteine and the closing phenylalanine or tryptophan. The order of the fields is V gene, clone size, D gene, CDR3 length, J gene, CDR3 DNA, CDR3 protein. A D gene is named only where the DNA matches it firmly. Some rows have no size entry. The others give once, few or many, or a class for an expanded clone.

v_call: TRBV27; clone_size: -; d_call: -; cdr3_length: 14; j_call: TRBJ2-2; cdr3_nt: TGTGCCAGCAGTTTGACAGATTATATCGGGGAGCTGTTTTTT; cdr3_aa: CASSLTDYIGELFF
v_call: TRBV20-1; clone_size: -; d_call: -; cdr3_length: 11; j_call: TRBJ1-2; cdr3_nt: TGCAGTGCTGCCGATAACTATGGCTACACCTTC; cdr3_aa: CSAADNYGYTF
v_call: TRBV19; clone_size: -; d_call: TRBD1; cdr3_length: 15; j_call: TRBJ2-7; cdr3_nt: TGTGCCAGTAGTATCGGGACAGGGGGCGGCTACGAGCAGTACTTC; cdr3_aa: CASSIGTGGGYEQYF
v_call: TRBV6-1; clone_size: -; d_call: -; cdr3_length: 15; j_call: TRBJ2-5; cdr3_nt: TGTGCCAGCACCCCCCTGGGGGGACCCGAAGAGACCCAGTACTTC; cdr3_aa: CASTPLGGPEETQYF
v_call: TRBV3-1; clone_size: -; d_call: -; cdr3_length: 16; j_call: TRBJ1-3; cdr3_nt: TGTGCCAGCAGCCAAGATGTGCGGGACTCTGGAAACACCATATATTTT; cdr3_aa: CASSQDVRDSGNTIYF
v_call: TRBV24-1; clone_size: few; d_call: TRBD2; cdr3_length: 18; j_call: TRBJ2-2; cdr3_nt: TGTGCCACCAGTGATGGAGCGGGGGCTACCACGAACACCGGGGAGCTGTTTTTT; cdr3_aa: CATSDGAGATTNTGELFF
v_call: TRBV29-1; clone_size: -; d_call: -; cdr3_length: 13; j_call: TRBJ2-7; cdr3_nt: TGCAGCGTTGGACAAGACGTCTCCTACGAGCAGTACTTC; cdr3_aa: CSVGQDVSYEQYF
v_call: TRBV28; clone_size: few; d_call: TRBD2; cdr3_length: 13; j_call: TRBJ2-1; cdr3_nt: TGTGCCAGCACCGGGGGGGCCTACAATGAGCAGTTCTTC; cdr3_aa: CASTGGAYNEQFF
v_call: TRBV5-1; clone_size: -; d_call: TRBD1; cdr3_length: 16; j_call: TRBJ2-5; cdr3_nt: TGCGCCAGCAGCAGGGGACAGGGACTGTACCAAGAGACCCAGTACTTC; cdr3_aa: CASSRGQGLYQETQYF
v_call: TRBV7-2; clone_size: -; d_call: -; cdr3_length: 13; j_call: TRBJ1-2; cdr3_nt: TGTGCAAAAGCGGAGGGAATAGACTATGGCTACACCTTC; cdr3_aa: CAKAEGIDYGYTF
v_call: TRBV20-1; clone_size: -; d_call: -; cdr3_length: 14; j_call: TRBJ2-1; cdr3_nt: TGCAGTACCCTTCGGCCCAGGGGAAGGGATGAGCAGTTCTTC; cdr3_aa: CSTLRPRGRDEQFF